The 3 T cell receptor beta chains in this list originate from one sample, sequenced in a study of spatial heterogeneity in lung cancer. As to time point: blood at routine non-recurrence follow-up after resection. Frozen PBMC, nontumor lung or tumor provided whole RNA, which was sequenced unsorted. TCRdb independently ran MiXCR on the 5' RACE reads; one entry per CDR3 protein. The sample has some 54,000 distinct CDR3 sequences; less than 9% are singletons. The sample in question was PBMCs, obtained at follow-up. These receptors all come from a female donor with early-stage non-small cell lung cancer.

The chain joins TRBV6-5 to TRBJ1-2, with unresolved D. Trimming took 8 bases from V and 8 from J, leaving 12 bases between them. Looked up from germline, CDR1 is MNHEY and CDR2 is SVGAGI. This CDR3 is built from 11 residues. CDR3 in DNA: TGTGCCAGCCAATACATGGGGGGCTACACCTTC. Residues: CASQYMGGYTF.

This clonotype showed up many times. The chain couples TRBV20-1 to TRBJ2-3; D remains ambiguous. This CDR3 spans 14 amino acids. V was clipped by 2 bases and J by 5 bases, with 14 bases between them. Germline values: CDR1 DFQATT, CDR2 SNEGSKA (reference sequence). DNA for the CDR3: TGCAGTGCTAGAAGCCCGGGCCCGGGAGATACGCAGTATTTT. It encodes CSARSPGPGDTQYF.

This clonotype was counted a few times. The chain employs TRBV11-2 and TRBJ2-7; the D gene could be TRBD1 or TRBD2 (5 bases each). From germline, CDR1 is SGHAT and CDR2 FQNNGV. The V gene lost 0 bases and the J gene lost 4 bases, with 10 bases spanning the gap. The CDR3 sequence is 14 residues long. The CDR3: CASSLDGGSYEQYF. The CDR3 coding sequence is TGTGCCAGCAGCTTAGATGGGGGATCTTACGAGCAGTACTTC.